What follows are 31 T cell receptor beta chains derived from one specimen sequenced in a study of patients and donors after allogeneic stem cell transplantation (dated by TCRdb to about 2020). Library preparation employed RT-PCR. The sequencing machine was a NextSeq 550. In TCRdb, the public reads were trimmed at Q25 with fastp and aligned with MiXCR, with productive beta chains retained. Each CDR3 protein gets just one entry, which takes the most common genes and DNA from the rows behind it. Counted in this sample were about 110,000 distinct CDR3 sequences; over 30% of them appeared once. The ten biggest clones cover around 30% of the sample. Sample: blood, either unsorted or a sorted T cell fraction (not recorded which). These receptors originate from a human donor who was either an allogeneic HSCT recipient or a stem cell or donor lymphocyte infusion donor (not recorded which). It is not recorded whose cells these are; they may come from a transplant donor.

The DNA for the CDR3 is TGCGCCAGCAGTGAGTCCGGGACAGGGTCAGATACGCAGTATTTT. This encodes CASSESGTGSDTQYF. V gene TRBV10-1 combines with J gene TRBJ2-3; the match to TRBD1 covers 9 bases. Germline V lookup: CDR1 WNHNN, CDR2 SYGVQD (reference sequence). The J segment lost 4 bases and the V segment lost 0 bases, leaving 2 bases of the junction unmatched. The CDR3 loop spans 15 amino acids.

V gene TRBV9 combines with J gene TRBJ2-1; TRBD1 aligns across 10 bases. The CDR3 totals 15 residues. V lost 6 bases, J lost 5 bases, and 8 bases stayed unmatched. CDR1 and CDR2 from the germline V gene are SGDLS and YYNGEE. The CDR3 bases are TGTGCCAGCAATAGGGGAGGGACAGGGGACAATGAGCAGTTCTTC. Protein: CASNRGGTGDNEQFF.

This clonotype was picked up a small number of times. V is TRBV21-1 and J is TRBJ2-5; the table's D call, TRBD1, has no DNA check behind it. TRBV21-1 is termed a pseudogene. The CDR3 has 16 residues. The CDR3 DNA sequence: TGTGCCAGCAGCAATCTGCGTTTCAGGGGGCTTGTGACCCAGTACTTC. Protein: CASSNLRFRGLVTQYF.

This chain joins TRBV20-1 and TRBJ1-2; D not certain. This CDR3 has 11 amino acids. The V gene lost 4 bases and the J gene lost 2 bases, with 5 bases spanning the gap. The germline CDR1 and CDR2 sequences are DFQATT and SNEGSKA (reference sequence). CDR3 region: CSATDNYGYTF. CDR3 nucleotides: TGCAGTGCTACGGACAACTATGGCTACACCTTC.

This clonotype came up a few times. The chain is built from TRBV12-3 or TRBV12-4 and TRBJ2-7; TRBD2 matches at 7 bases. Trimming removed 1 base from V and 4 bases from J; junction bases left unmatched: 4. CDR3 length: 14 amino acids. Written as DNA, the CDR3 is TGTGCCAGCAGTTTAGGACTAGCTCCTTACGAGCAGTACTTC. Its protein product is CASSLGLAPYEQYF.

The chain joins TRBV7-2 to TRBJ2-3; TRBD2 agrees at 7 bases. The V gene's germline CDR1 is SGHTA and CDR2 FQGNSA. CDR3 length: 17 amino acids. V lost 1 base and J lost 2; bases outside the gene matches: 9. CDR3 in DNA: TGTGCCAGCAGCTTAGGACTGGGTGGGAGGGCCACAGATACGCAGTATTTT. It encodes CASSLGLGGRATDTQYF.

The chain uses TRBV9 and TRBJ2-7; no clear D gene. The germline CDR1 and CDR2 sequences are SGDLS and YYNGEE. CDR3 length: 13 residues. V lost 0 bases and J lost 6, with 10 bases in between. The CDR3, as DNA: TGTGCCAGCAGCGTAGGCTCCCAAAGCGAGCAGTACTTC. As protein: CASSVGSQSEQYF.

This clonotype has just one count. The V and J genes are TRBV11-2 and TRBJ1-1; D is ambiguous. Germline CDR1 is SGHAT and CDR2 is FQNNGV. CDR3 length: 15 residues. V dropped 2 bases and J dropped 4 bases, with 14 bases sitting between them. CDR3 bases: TGTGCCAGCAGCTTACTTGCCGGGTACGGCACTGAAGCTTTCTTT. Translating it yields CASSLLAGYGTEAFF.

This clonotype was seen only a few times. This rearrangement joins TRBV4-1 to TRBJ1-4; D ambiguous. CDR3 size: 17 residues. CDR1 is MGHRA, CDR2 YSYEKL, per germline. The V and J ends lost 1 base and 0 bases respectively, with 12 bases between them. CDR3 loop: CASSQGLGPATNEKLFF. DNA of the CDR3: TGCGCCAGCAGCCAAGGATTAGGGCCCGCAACTAATGAAAAACTGTTTTTT.

This clonotype was counted between two and nine times. The J gene is TRBJ1-3, the V gene TRBV11-2, with D possibly TRBD1 on 5 matching bases. V lost 7 bases and J 6 bases, leaving 16 bases between the germline ends. The CDR3 is made up of 14 amino acids. Germline V gives CDR1 SGHAT, CDR2 FQNNGV. CDR3 sequence reads: CASTRAGPPNTIYF. The CDR3 nucleotides read TGTGCCAGCACCAGGGCAGGGCCTCCAAACACCATATATTTT.

The chain uses TRBV10-3 and TRBJ1-2; TRBD1 matches 10 bases. The J segment lost 5 bases and the V segment lost 5 bases, leaving 14 bases of the junction unmatched. The length of the CDR3 is 17 residues. Looked up from germline, CDR1 is ENHRY and CDR2 is SYGVKD. In DNA, the CDR3 is TGTGCCATCAGTTTCTCCGGGACAGGGGCGGTTTCATATGGCTACACCTTC. This translates into CAISFSGTGAVSYGYTF.

This clonotype was recorded a few times. The genes are TRBV12-3 or TRBV12-4 and TRBJ1-2, with D tentatively TRBD1 (6 bases). The V end was cut by 3 bases, the J end by 4 bases, with 12 bases between. The CDR3 is 14 residues long. CDR3 sequence: CASSFPDRFYGYTF. In DNA form, the CDR3 reads TGTGCCAGCAGTTTTCCTGACAGGTTCTATGGCTACACCTTC.

V usage is TRBV12-3 or TRBV12-4 and J usage is TRBJ1-2; D gene unclear. Trimming left V 3 bases short and J 0 bases short, with 5 bases between. The CDR3 length is 13 residues. The CDR3 reads CASSFDSNYGYTF. Here the CDR3 DNA reads TGTGCCAGCAGTTTCGATTCTAACTATGGCTACACCTTC.

The chain carries TRBV6-2 or TRBV6-3 and TRBJ2-1; the match to TRBD2 covers 10 bases. The CDR3 spans 18 residues. Unmatched junction bases numbered 7, after V lost 0 bases and J lost 2 bases. CDR1 and CDR2 from the germline V gene are MNHEY and SVGEGT. The CDR3 region has the DNA TGTGCCAGCAGTTACTCGAAGGGCCTAGCGGGAGCCTACAATGAGCAGTTCTTC. It translates to CASSYSKGLAGAYNEQFF.

This clonotype was seen more than once but under ten times. The V and J genes are TRBV11-2 and TRBJ2-1; the match to TRBD2 covers 11 bases. Germline loops: CDR1 SGHAT, CDR2 FQNNGV. V lost 6 bases, J lost 5 bases, and 6 bases stayed unmatched. CDR3 length: 15 residues. CDR3 sequence reads: CASSQTGLADNEQFF. The CDR3, as DNA: TGTGCCAGCAGTCAGACGGGACTAGCGGACAATGAGCAGTTCTTC.

The table lists this clonotype with a count of one. The chain couples TRBV12-3 or TRBV12-4 to TRBJ2-6; D is unclear. This CDR3 has 15 residues. V lost 1 base and J lost 1, with 5 bases in between. The DNA for the CDR3 is TGTGCCAGCAGTTTAGTTTTATCTGGGGCCAACGTCCTGACTTTC. Encoded protein: CASSLVLSGANVLTF.

The chain employs TRBV15 and TRBJ2-1; D gene ambiguous. V was cut by 0 bases and J by 4 bases, with 22 bases left in between. Per the germline V gene, CDR1 is LNHNV and CDR2 is YYDKDF (reference sequence). The CDR3 extends over 19 amino acids. For the CDR3, the DNA is TGTGCCACCAGCAGAGACCTCACTTTAGGGCCCCCAGGATACAATGAGCAGTTCTTC. Protein product: CATSRDLTLGPPGYNEQFF.

DNA of the CDR3: TGTGCCAGCTCACCGGAAATCGGACAGAATAACTATGGCTACACCTTC. This encodes CASSPEIGQNNYGYTF. The chain uses TRBV18 and TRBJ1-2; maybe TRBD1 (6 bases). The CDR3 runs 16 residues. CDR1 KGHSH and CDR2 LQKENI come from the germline V gene. The V gene lost 3 bases and the J gene lost 1 base, with 15 bases spanning the gap.

This clonotype appeared a few times. The gene calls are TRBV12-3 or TRBV12-4 and TRBJ2-3; D is unclear. V was pared by 1 base and J by 4 bases, with 6 bases between. The CDR3 totals 13 residues. CDR3 residues: CASSLGRSDTQYF. CDR3 in DNA: TGTGCCAGCAGTTTAGGTCGGTCAGATACGCAGTATTTT.

The rearrangement links TRBV12-3 or TRBV12-4 to TRBJ2-2; the match to TRBD1 covers 10 bases. V dropped 5 bases and J dropped 4; count of bases not matched to a gene: 4. This CDR3 has 15 residues. CDR3: CASSLRDRGTGELFF. CDR3 in DNA: TGTGCCAGCAGTCTCCGGGACAGGGGCACCGGGGAGCTGTTTTTT.

The rearrangement uses TRBV4-3 and TRBJ2-2; no reliable D call. The germline V gene has CDR1 LGHNA and CDR2 YSLEER. Trimming took off 0 bases at V and 6 bases at J, with 8 bases between the two ends. This CDR3 spans 14 amino acids. CDR3 sequence: CASSQEAHPGELFF. CDR3 sequence (DNA): TGCGCCAGCAGCCAAGAGGCCCATCCCGGGGAGCTGTTTTTT.

The V call is TRBV29-1, the J call TRBJ2-1, with a weak D call TRBD1 (6 bases). CDR1 is SQVTM and CDR2 is ANQGSEA in the germline V gene. The CDR3 is 16 amino acids. V was trimmed by 5 bases and J by 5 bases, leaving 22 bases between them. The CDR3 here is CSVHYPGTRINNEQFF. CDR3 bases: TGCAGCGTTCATTACCCCGGGACACGAATCAACAATGAGCAGTTCTTC.

This chain connects TRBV5-1 to TRBJ2-3; 8 bases match TRBD2. The germline gives CDR1 SGHRS, CDR2 YFSETQ. The ends lost 4 bases at V and 0 bases at J; junction bases unmatched: 7. The CDR3 has 16 residues. The CDR3 region is CASSPTSGASTDTQYF. CDR3 bases: TGCGCCAGCAGCCCCACTAGCGGAGCTAGCACAGATACGCAGTATTTT.

The V gene is TRBV12-3 or TRBV12-4, the J gene TRBJ2-5, with 10 bases identical to TRBD2. Trimming at V came to 1 base and at J to 4 bases, leaving 0 bases not matched to a gene. This CDR3 comprises 14 residues. CDR3 in DNA: TGTGCCAGCAGTTTAGTAGCGGGAGGAGAGACCCAGTACTTC. This sequence encodes CASSLVAGGETQYF.

V usage is TRBV12-3 or TRBV12-4 and J usage is TRBJ2-1; tentatively, D is TRBD2 (7 bases). The length of the CDR3 is 11 residues. V was pared by 6 bases and J by 13 bases, with 13 bases between. This CDR3 reads CASRYRGAQFF. The CDR3 DNA reads TGTGCCAGCAGGTACCGGGGGGCCCAGTTCTTC.

This chain connects TRBV4-1 to TRBJ2-7; perhaps D is TRBD1 or TRBD2 (5 bases each). Trimming shortened V by 4 bases and J by 3 bases, and 19 bases separated the two germline ends. In germline, CDR1 is MGHRA, CDR2 YSYEKL. This CDR3 spans 16 amino acids. The DNA for the CDR3 is TGCGCCAGCAGCCTCCGAGCGACGGGACCTCGCTACGAGCAGTACTTC. This gives the protein CASSLRATGPRYEQYF.

This clonotype was counted between two and nine times. The chain uses TRBV4-2 and TRBJ1-1; unclear D gene. This CDR3 contains 12 residues. V was cut by 3 bases and J by 0 bases, with 2 bases left in between. CDR1 is LGHNA, CDR2 YNFKEQ, per germline. DNA of the CDR3: TGTGCCAGCAGCCACCTGAACACTGAAGCTTTCTTT. Protein: CASSHLNTEAFF.

The gene calls are TRBV12-3 or TRBV12-4 and TRBJ2-1; no clear D gene. The V and J ends lost 5 bases and 8 bases respectively, with 13 bases between them. CDR3 length equals 13 residues. CDR3 in DNA: TGTGCCAGCAGTATTCTATCTCGGGATGAGCAGTTCTTC. Translation: CASSILSRDEQFF.

The chain employs TRBV21-1 and TRBJ2-1; TRBD2 is taken as the D call from the table, unchecked against the DNA. TRBV21-1 is given as a pseudogene. CDR3 length: 19 residues. The CDR3 is CASSARGWLAGGRDNEQFF. In DNA form, the CDR3 reads TGTGCCAGCAGCGCTAGAGGATGGCTAGCGGGAGGTCGGGACAATGAGCAGTTCTTC.

This sequence joins TRBV18 and TRBJ1-4; D not resolved. The germline CDR1 and CDR2 sequences are KGHSH and LQKENI. Trimming cost V 1 base and J 3 bases, with 9 bases left between them. The CDR3 consists of 15 residues. The CDR3 nucleotides are TGTGCCAGCTCACCACAGGGAAAGGCTAATGAAAAACTGTTTTTT. Translation: CASSPQGKANEKLFF.

The V and J genes are TRBV20-1 and TRBJ2-7; D gene unclear. CDR3 length: 13 amino acids. Germline V gives CDR1 DFQATT, CDR2 SNEGSKA (reference sequence). The ends were cut back, 2 bases at V and 4 bases at J, with 12 bases in the middle. The CDR3 DNA reads as TGCAGTGCTAGAAAACTCCTAACTTACGAGCAGTACTTC. Its protein is CSARKLLTYEQYF.